Shown below are 16 T cell receptor beta chains from a single sample sequenced in a study of cytomegalovirus exposure and HLA in healthy donors (dated by TCRdb to the late 2010s). The library came from the immunoSEQ multiplex PCR assay. TCRdb took over this immuneACCESS table, retaining in-frame rearrangements with V and J assigned. Such tables are incomplete; in checked studies, under half of the missing clones stem from an unresolved V gene, and the remainder is unexplained. This sample has fewer than 200,000 clones in its table, and around 88% of those were observed once. The ten largest clones take up more than 2% of the sample. The sequencing input was PBMCs. These receptors were taken from a woman between 18 and 29 years old in good health and CMV-seronegative.

The rearrangement uses TRBV19 and TRBJ2-2; D perhaps matches TRBD1 (5 bases). V lost 6 bases to trimming and J lost 1 base, with 15 bases between them. CDR3 length equals 16 residues. Germline V gives CDR1 LNHDA, CDR2 SQIVND (reference sequence). Here the CDR3 DNA reads TGTGCCAGTAGGGGGCTCCGAGCACAGAACACCGGGGAGCTGTTTTTT. This sequence encodes CASRGLRAQNTGELFF.

This chain joins TRBV27 and TRBJ2-2, with a tentative D call TRBD2 (6 bases). CDR1 MNHEY and CDR2 SMNVEV come from the germline V gene (reference sequence). The CDR3 is 15 amino acids. V was pared by 3 bases and J by 5 bases, with 13 bases between. The CDR3 region is CASSFQGGGTGELFF. The CDR3 region has the DNA TGTGCCAGCAGTTTCCAGGGAGGCGGGACCGGGGAGCTGTTTTTT.

The chain links TRBV5-1 to TRBJ2-7; a weak D match, TRBD2 (7 bases). With 6 bases removed from V and 4 bases from J, the gap between germline ends came to 23 bases. CDR3 length: 16 residues. Germline assignment: CDR1 SGHRS and CDR2 YFSETQ. CDR3 in amino acids: CASKGVRGGRSYEQYF. CDR3 DNA sequence: TGCGCCAGCAAGGGGGTTCGGGGCGGGAGATCGTACGAGCAGTACTTC.

The chain couples TRBV9 to TRBJ1-2; D is uncertain. CDR1 is SGDLS, CDR2 YYNGEE, per germline. Trimming cost V 0 bases and J 7 bases, with 13 bases left between them. The CDR3 totals 14 residues. The CDR3 DNA follows: TGTGCCAGCAGCGTAGTTTCGGGAGATGGTGGCTACACCTTC. This sequence encodes CASSVVSGDGGYTF.

The genes are TRBV18 and TRBJ1-5; the D is unclear. V was trimmed by 2 bases and J by 4 bases, leaving 6 bases between them. The CDR3 consists of 13 residues. In germline, CDR1 is KGHSH, CDR2 LQKENI. DNA of the CDR3: TGTGCCAGCTCACCAACGGGGAATCAGCCCCAGCATTTT. Amino acids: CASSPTGNQPQHF. The entire variable domain, with the rest obtained from reference TRBV18 and TRBJ1-5, is as follows: NAGVMQNPRHLVRRRGQEARLRCSPMKGHSHVYWYRQLPEEGLKFMVYLQKENIIDESGMPKERFSAEFPKEGPSILRIQQVVRGDSAAYFCASSPTGNQPQHFGDGTRLSIL.

This chain joins TRBV6-5 and TRBJ1-2, with TRBD1 matching 8 bases. Unmatched junction bases numbered 9, after V lost 8 bases and J lost 7 bases. This CDR3 has 13 residues. Germline loops: CDR1 MNHEY, CDR2 SVGAGI. The CDR3 nucleotides read TGTGCCAGCTCATCCCCGGACAGGGCTGGCTACACCTTC. Encoded protein: CASSSPDRAGYTF.

V is TRBV6-1 and J is TRBJ2-7; TRBD2 agrees at 10 bases. The CDR3 is 18 residues long. From germline, CDR1 is MNHNS and CDR2 SASEGT. V lost 4 bases and J lost 3; bases outside the gene matches: 15. The CDR3 loop reads CASSGGTSEARLYYEQYF. CDR3 coding DNA: TGTGCCAGCAGTGGGGGGACTAGCGAGGCGCGATTATACTACGAGCAGTACTTC.

The V and J genes are TRBV29-1 and TRBJ1-1; D possibly corresponds to TRBD1 (5 bases). The CDR3 sequence is 13 residues long. V was shortened by 0 bases and J by 7 bases, with 12 bases between the two germline ends. Per the germline V gene, CDR1 is SQVTM and CDR2 is ANQGSEA. The CDR3 reads CSVEEDRQGEAFF. The CDR3 nucleotides read TGCAGCGTTGAAGAAGATCGTCAGGGTGAAGCTTTCTTT.

The V gene is TRBV19, the J gene TRBJ1-1; D ambiguous. CDR1 is LNHDA and CDR2 is SQIVND in the germline V gene (reference sequence). This CDR3 is 16 amino acids long. Trimming cost V 1 base and J 0 bases, with 12 bases left between them. The CDR3 here is CASSIASERMNTEAFF. Written as DNA, the CDR3 is TGTGCCAGTAGTATAGCCTCGGAGCGGATGAACACTGAAGCTTTCTTT.

The V call is TRBV7-9, the J call TRBJ2-1; a possible D gene is TRBD1 (6 bases). V lost 2 bases, J lost 8 bases, and 16 bases lay in between. CDR3 length: 15 amino acids. CDR1 is SEHNR and CDR2 is FQNEAQ in the germline V gene (reference sequence). The CDR3, as DNA: TGTGCCAGCAGCTTACCTCGAGGGGGTATCTATGAGCAGTTCTTC. It encodes CASSLPRGGIYEQFF.

This chain connects TRBV19 to TRBJ2-6, with 7 bases identical to TRBD2. With V trimmed by 9 bases and J by 1 base, 15 bases remained unmatched. The CDR3 totals 18 residues. Germline V lookup: CDR1 LNHDA, CDR2 SQIVND (reference sequence). CDR3 DNA: TGTGCCAGCCTTCGGACTAGTGGATTTAAGTCTGGGGCCAACGTCCTGACTTTC. This sequence encodes CASLRTSGFKSGANVLTF.

The chain joins TRBV6-4 to TRBJ1-4; 9 bases agree with TRBD1. This CDR3 has 15 residues. Germline V lookup: CDR1 MRHNA, CDR2 SNTAGT. Trimming removed 4 bases from V and 7 bases from J; junction bases left unmatched: 7. Here the CDR3 reads CASSASSGQGEKLFF. The CDR3 DNA reads TGTGCCAGCAGTGCCAGTTCGGGACAGGGTGAAAAACTGTTTTTT.

There are a few counts of this clone. Other DNA variants within this sample encode the same CDR3. The chain combines TRBV14 with TRBJ1-3, with D tentatively TRBD1 (6 bases). The CDR3 has 14 residues. Germline CDR1 and CDR2: SGHDN and FVKESK. With 4 bases removed from V and 1 base from J, the gap between germline ends came to 8 bases. DNA of the CDR3: TGTGCCAGCAGCCCGGGACATTCTGGAAACACCATATATTTT. The encoded protein is CASSPGHSGNTIYF.

The CDR3 loop reads CSAAGHPSSGNTIYF. For the CDR3, the DNA is TGCAGCGCCGCTGGACATCCGTCTTCTGGAAACACCATATATTTT. V gene TRBV29-1 combines with J gene TRBJ1-3; a weak D match, TRBD1 (5 bases). Germline CDR1 is SQVTM and CDR2 is ANQGSEA. The CDR3 is made up of 15 amino acids. V gave up 7 bases and J gave up 1 base, with 17 bases separating them.

The rearrangement joins TRBV15 to TRBJ2-3; a possible D gene is TRBD1 (6 bases). Deletions cut 1 base from V and 0 bases from J, with 14 bases between. This CDR3 has 17 amino acids. Germline values: CDR1 LNHNV, CDR2 YYDKDF (reference sequence). The CDR3, as DNA: TGTGCCACCAGCAGAGGCGCGGGCAGGGGTAGCACAGATACGCAGTATTTT. Its protein is CATSRGAGRGSTDTQYF.

The genes are TRBV15 and TRBJ2-1; TRBD1 matches at 9 bases. Germline loops: CDR1 LNHNV, CDR2 YYDKDF (reference sequence). Trimming took 3 bases from V and 9 from J; bases not matched to a gene: 18. The CDR3 has 18 amino acids. The CDR3 coding sequence is TGTGCCACCAGCAGTAGTTTAGGAGGGACAGGGCCTAGCAGTGAGCAGTTCTTC. This encodes CATSSSLGGTGPSSEQFF.